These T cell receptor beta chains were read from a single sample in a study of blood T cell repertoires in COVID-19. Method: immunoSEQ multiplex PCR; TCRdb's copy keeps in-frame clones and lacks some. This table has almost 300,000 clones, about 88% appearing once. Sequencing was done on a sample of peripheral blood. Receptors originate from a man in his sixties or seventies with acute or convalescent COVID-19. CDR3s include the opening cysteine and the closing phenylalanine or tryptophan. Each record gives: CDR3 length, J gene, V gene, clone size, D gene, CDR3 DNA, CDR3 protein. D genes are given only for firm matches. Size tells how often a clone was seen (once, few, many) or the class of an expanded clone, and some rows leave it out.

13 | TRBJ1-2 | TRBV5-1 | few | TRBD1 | TGCGCCAGCAGCCCACAGGGGGGGTCTGGCTACACCTTC | CASSPQGGSGYTF
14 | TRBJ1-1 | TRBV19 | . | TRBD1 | TGTGCCAGTAGTCAAAGGACAGGTTCCACTGAAGCTTTCTTT | CASSQRTGSTEAFF
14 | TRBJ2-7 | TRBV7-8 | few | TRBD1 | TGTGCCAGCAGCTTTTCGACAGGGGCCTACGAGCAGTACTTC | CASSFSTGAYEQYF
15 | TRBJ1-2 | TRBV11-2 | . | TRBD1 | TGTGCCAGCAGCTCTCAGGGGGGCTGGGCCTATGGCTACACCTTC | CASSSQGGWAYGYTF
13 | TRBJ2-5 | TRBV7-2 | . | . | TGTGCCAGCAGCTCCTCACTCCAAGAGACCCAGTACTTC | CASSSSLQETQYF
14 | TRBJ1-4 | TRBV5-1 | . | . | TGCGCCAGCAGCTTGACAGGCTACGGTGAAAAACTGTTTTTT | CASSLTGYGEKLFF
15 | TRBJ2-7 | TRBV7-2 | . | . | TGTGCCAGCAGCTTATCAGCCGGACAGACCTACGAGCAGTACTTC | CASSLSAGQTYEQYF
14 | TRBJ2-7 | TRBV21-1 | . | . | TGTGCCAGCAGCGGCGGGGGGTCCGTCTACGAGCAGTACTTC | CASSGGGSVYEQYF
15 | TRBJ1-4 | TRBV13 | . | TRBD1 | TGTGCCAGCAGCATAAGACAGGGGGCGGGTGAAAAACTGTTTTTT | CASSIRQGAGEKLFF
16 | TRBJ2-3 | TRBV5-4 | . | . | TGTGCCAGCAGCTTTCAGGGACACACTAGCACAGATACGCAGTATTTT | CASSFQGHTSTDTQYF
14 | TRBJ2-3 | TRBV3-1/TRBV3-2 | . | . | TGTGCCAGCAGCCTGAGCACTAGCACAGATACGCAGTATTTT | CASSLSTSTDTQYF
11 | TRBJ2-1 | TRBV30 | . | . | TGTGCCTGGAGTGTGGCAGGTGAGCAGTTCTTC | CAWSVAGEQFF
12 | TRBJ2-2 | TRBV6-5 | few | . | TGTGCCAGCAGTTTTAGAACCGGGGAGCTGTTTTTT | CASSFRTGELFF
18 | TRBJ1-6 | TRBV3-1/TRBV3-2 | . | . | TGTGCCAGCAGCCACGAAACCTACCCCAGGACAGATAATTCACCCCTCCACTTT | CASSHETYPRTDNSPLHF
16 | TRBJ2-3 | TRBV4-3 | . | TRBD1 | TGCGCCAGCAGCCATCAGGGGACAGGGAGCACAGATACGCAGTATTTT | CASSHQGTGSTDTQYF
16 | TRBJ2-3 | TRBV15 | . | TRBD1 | TGTGCCACCAGCAGGTCAAGACAGGGGGCATCAGATACGCAGTATTTT | CATSRSRQGASDTQYF
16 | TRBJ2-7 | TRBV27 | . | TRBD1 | TGTGCCAGCAGTTTAGGACGAGACAGGGTCCTCCACGAGCAGTACTTC | CASSLGRDRVLHEQYF
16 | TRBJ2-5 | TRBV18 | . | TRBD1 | TGTGCCAGCTCACCACAGGGACAGGCCGATCAAGAGACCCAGTACTTC | CASSPQGQADQETQYF
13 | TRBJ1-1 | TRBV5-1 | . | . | TGCGCCAGCAGCTATCAGGGGAACACTGAAGCTTTCTTT | CASSYQGNTEAFF
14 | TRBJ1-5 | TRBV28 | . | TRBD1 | TGTGCCAGCAGTCCCGGACAGGACCAGGCGCCCCAGCATTTT | CASSPGQDQAPQHF
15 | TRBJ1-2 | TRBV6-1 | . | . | TGTGCCAGCAGTGATGGAGGCACTGCTAACTATGGCTACACCTTC | CASSDGGTANYGYTF
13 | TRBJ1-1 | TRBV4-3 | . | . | TGCGCCAGCAGCCACCGGGGAGCAGCTGAAGCTTTCTTT | CASSHRGAAEAFF
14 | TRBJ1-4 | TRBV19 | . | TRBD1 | TGTGCCAGTAGTCCAAGGACAGGTGGAGAAAAACTGTTTTTT | CASSPRTGGEKLFF
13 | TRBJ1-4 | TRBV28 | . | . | TGTGCCAGCAGTACCCGGTTTAGTGAAAAACTGTTTTTT | CASSTRFSEKLFF
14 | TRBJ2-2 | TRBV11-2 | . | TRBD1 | TGTGCCAGCAGGCAGGGGGCCGGCACCGGGGAGCTGTTTTTT | CASRQGAGTGELFF
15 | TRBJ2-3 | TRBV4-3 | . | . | TGCGCCAGCAGCCAAGATGGCGGGCGAGGAGATACGCAGTATTTT | CASSQDGGRGDTQYF
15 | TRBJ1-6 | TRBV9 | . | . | TGTGCCAGCAGCCAAACAGACTCCTATAATTCACCCCTCCACTTT | CASSQTDSYNSPLHF
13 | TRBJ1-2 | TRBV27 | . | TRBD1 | TGTGCCAGCAGTCCGGACAGGGGCTATGGCTACACCTTC | CASSPDRGYGYTF
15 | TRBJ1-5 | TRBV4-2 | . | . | TGTGCCAGCAGCCCCGGCCGGCAGGGCAATCAGCCCCAGCATTTT | CASSPGRQGNQPQHF
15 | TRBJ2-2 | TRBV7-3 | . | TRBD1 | TGTGCCAGCAGCAAGACAGGGGGCGGGACCGGGGAGCTGTTTTTT | CASSKTGGGTGELFF
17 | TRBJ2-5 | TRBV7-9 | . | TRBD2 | TGTGCCAGCAGCTTAGGGATTCTAGCGGGGCGGCAAGAGACCCAGTACTTC | CASSLGILAGRQETQYF
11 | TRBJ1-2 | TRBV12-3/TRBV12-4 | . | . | TGTGCCAGCAGTAACCGGTATGGCTACACCTTC | CASSNRYGYTF
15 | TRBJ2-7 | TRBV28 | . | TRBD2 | TGTGCCAGCAGTCCAATTAGCGGGAGATTCTACGAGCAGTACTTC | CASSPISGRFYEQYF
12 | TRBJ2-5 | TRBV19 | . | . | TGTGCCAGTAGTATGTGGGCCGGGACCCAGTACTTC | CASSMWAGTQYF
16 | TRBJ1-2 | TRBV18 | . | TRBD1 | TGTGCCAGCTCACTTCAGGTGGGACAGGTTCACTATGGCTACACCTTC | CASSLQVGQVHYGYTF
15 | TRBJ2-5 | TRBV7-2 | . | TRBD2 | TGTGCCAGCGGAAGACAACTAGCGGGACAAGAGACCCAGTACTTC | CASGRQLAGQETQYF
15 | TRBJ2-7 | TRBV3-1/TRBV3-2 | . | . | TGTGCCAGCAGCCTACTCGGACTCGGATCCTACGAGCAGTACTTC | CASSLLGLGSYEQYF
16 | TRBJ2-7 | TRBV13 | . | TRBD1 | TGTGCCAGCAGCCGCCACGGGGACAGGGCCACCTACGAGCAGTACTTC | CASSRHGDRATYEQYF
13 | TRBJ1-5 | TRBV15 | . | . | TGTGCCACCAGCACCAGAGGTGAGCAGCCCCAGCATTTT | CATSTRGEQPQHF
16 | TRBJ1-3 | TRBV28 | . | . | TGTGCCAGCAGTTTACCGACCACCAGGCCTGGAAACACCATATATTTT | CASSLPTTRPGNTIYF
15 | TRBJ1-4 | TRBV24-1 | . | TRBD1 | TGTGCCACCAGTGGCATTACAGGGGATGAAGAAAAACTGTTTTTT | CATSGITGDEEKLFF
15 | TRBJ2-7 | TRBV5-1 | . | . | TGCGCCAGCAGCCCGGCCGGGACAAGAGTCTACGAGCAGTACTTC | CASSPAGTRVYEQYF
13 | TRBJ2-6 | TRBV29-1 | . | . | TGCAGCGTTGCGGGGACAGGGGCCAACGTCCTGACTTTC | CSVAGTGANVLTF
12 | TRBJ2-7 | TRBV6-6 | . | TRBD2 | TGTGCCAGCAGAGGCGGGGGCTACGAGCAGTACTTC | CASRGGGYEQYF
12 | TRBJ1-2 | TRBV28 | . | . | TGTGCCAGCAGTCGACAGATCAGTGGCTACACCTTC | CASSRQISGYTF
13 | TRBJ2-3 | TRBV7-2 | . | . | TGTGCCAGCAGCTTAGGATACGGAGATACGCAGTATTTT | CASSLGYGDTQYF
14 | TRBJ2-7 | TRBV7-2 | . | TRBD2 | TGTGCCAGCAGCAGAGCGGGGGGGTTCTACGAGCAGTACTTC | CASSRAGGFYEQYF
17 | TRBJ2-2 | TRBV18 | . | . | TGTGCCAGCTCACCTTCTTGGCACACAACGAACACCGGGGAGCTGTTTTTT | CASSPSWHTTNTGELFF
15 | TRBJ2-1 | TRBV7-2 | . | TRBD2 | TGTGCCAGCAGCTTAGGTAGCGGGGGGGCCGGTGAGCAGTTCTTC | CASSLGSGGAGEQFF
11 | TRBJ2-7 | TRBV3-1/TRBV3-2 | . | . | TGTGCCAGCAGCCGCAGTGGCGAGCAGTACTTC | CASSRSGEQYF
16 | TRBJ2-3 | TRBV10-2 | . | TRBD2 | TGCGCCAGCAGTGAGCGAGGACTAGGTAAGGCAGATACGCAGTATTTT | CASSERGLGKADTQYF